These 30 T cell receptor beta chains originate from one sample sequenced in a study of T cell responses to AZD1222 COVID-19 vaccine. The data were produced by immunoSEQ multiplex PCR, yet TCRdb's version contains in-frame clones alone and is incomplete. The profile shows 120,000 or so clones, roughly 82% of them singletons. Sequencing was performed on peripheral blood, taken 28 days after the second AZD1222 dose. The receptor source for this set is an adult who received the AZD1222 COVID-19 vaccine.

The chain combines TRBV9 with TRBJ1-2; 8 positions match TRBD1. Germline CDR1 SGDLS, CDR2 YYNGEE. V lost 4 bases, J lost 6 bases, and 8 bases stayed unmatched. This CDR3 is built from 14 residues. This CDR3 is CASSPTGQAHGYTF. In DNA, the CDR3 is TGTGCCAGCAGCCCAACGGGACAGGCCCATGGCTACACCTTC.

Only a few counts were recorded for this clone. This chain uses TRBV4-1 with TRBJ2-7; no reliable D call. Germline CDR1 reads MGHRA; CDR2 reads YSYEKL. The CDR3 length is 16 residues. Trimming cost V 1 base and J 2 bases, with 15 bases left between them. CDR3 amino acids: CASSQGGASLPYEQYF. As DNA, the CDR3 is TGCGCCAGCAGCCAAGGCGGCGCCAGCTTACCCTACGAGCAGTACTTC.

For this clone: One junction end disagrees with the germline gene, perhaps due to a read error. V gene TRBV7-7 combines with J gene TRBJ2-6, with D tentatively TRBD2 (5 bases). Germline V CDR1 and CDR2: SSHAT, FNYEAQ (reference sequence). The CDR3 runs to 13 residues. CDR3 DNA: TGTGCTAGCACCGGGGCTGGGGCCAACGTCCTGACTTTC. Translating gives CASTGAGANVLTF.

The V and J genes are TRBV7-2 and TRBJ2-3; unclear D gene. Between the trimmed V and J ends, which lost 5 bases and 6 bases, there was a span of 15 bases. The germline gives CDR1 SGHTA, CDR2 FQGNSA. This CDR3 comprises 14 residues. The CDR3 is CASSPRTKLDTQYF. The CDR3 DNA reads as TGTGCCAGCAGCCCGCGGACCAAACTGGATACGCAGTATTTT.

The rearrangement uses TRBV7-2 and TRBJ1-1, with D hard to call. Germline loops: CDR1 SGHTA, CDR2 FQGNSA. CDR3 length equals 12 residues. Trimming removed 5 bases from V and 6 bases from J, with 10 bases in between. The CDR3, as DNA: TGTGCCAGCAGCCGCGTCTGGGCTGAAGCTTTCTTT. Protein product: CASSRVWAEAFF.

This chain uses TRBV6-5 with TRBJ1-5; D uncertain. The CDR3 has 14 residues. V lost 10 bases and J lost 6, with 19 bases in between. Germline values: CDR1 MNHEY, CDR2 SVGAGI. CDR3 nucleotide sequence: TGTGCCACCTTTGCAGGAGGGTACGGTCAGCCCCAGCATTTT. It specifies CATFAGGYGQPQHF.

The V gene is TRBV6-2 or TRBV6-3, the J gene TRBJ2-1; no definite D call. V lost 5 bases and J lost 1, with 9 bases in between. The germline V gene has CDR1 MNHEY and CDR2 SVGEGT. CDR3 length: 14 residues. The CDR3 spells CASSKGQSYNEQFF. The DNA of the CDR3 is TGTGCCAGCAGTAAGGGTCAGTCCTACAATGAGCAGTTCTTC.

The chain couples TRBV6-6 to TRBJ2-5; TRBD1 agrees at 9 bases. After removal of 2 bases from V and 5 bases from J, the junction contained 6 bases not matched to a gene. This CDR3 comprises 15 residues. In germline, CDR1 is MNHNY, CDR2 SVGAGI (reference sequence). The CDR3 DNA reads as TGTGCCAGCAGTTACGCCGGACAGGGGATGGAGACCCAGTACTTC. Its protein product is CASSYAGQGMETQYF.

J is TRBJ1-1 and V is TRBV7-2; possibly TRBD1 for D (5 bases). The germline CDR1 and CDR2 sequences are SGHTA and FQGNSA. The CDR3 runs 12 residues. V was cut by 3 bases and J by 6 bases, with 8 bases left in between. The CDR3 sequence: CASSFLGPEAFF. The CDR3 DNA follows: TGTGCCAGCAGCTTCTTGGGGCCTGAAGCTTTCTTT.

V and J are TRBV5-1 and TRBJ2-2; 8 bases match TRBD1. Per germline, CDR1 SGHRS and CDR2 YFSETQ. V was pared by 0 bases and J by 1 base, with 2 bases of the junction left unmatched. This CDR3 is built from 16 residues. The CDR3 protein is CASSLGGTGNTGELFF. CDR3 DNA sequence: TGCGCCAGCAGCTTGGGAGGGACAGGGAACACCGGGGAGCTGTTTTTT.

The V and J genes are TRBV2 and TRBJ1-6, with 7 nucleotides matching TRBD1. J was trimmed by 7 bases and V by 6 bases; bases with no gene match: 9. The CDR3 runs to 15 residues. Germline CDR1 and CDR2: SNHLY and FYNNEI. CDR3 sequence (DNA): TGTGCCAGCAGAGCGACAGGGATTGGGAATTCACCCCTCCACTTT. Protein: CASRATGIGNSPLHF.

The gene calls are TRBV5-1 and TRBJ1-2; D unclear. CDR3 length equals 13 residues. Deletions cut 0 bases from V and 1 base from J, with 4 bases between. Germline V gives CDR1 SGHRS, CDR2 YFSETQ. The CDR3 region is CASSLVINYGYTF. The CDR3 DNA reads as TGCGCCAGCAGCTTGGTAATTAACTATGGCTACACCTTC.

The J gene is TRBJ2-2, the V gene TRBV4-3, with a possible D match to TRBD1 (6 bases). The CDR3 spans 14 residues. In germline, CDR1 is LGHNA, CDR2 YSLEER. The ends were cut back, 8 bases at V and 4 bases at J, with 14 bases in the middle. Here the CDR3 reads CASRPGTTTGELFF. CDR3 in DNA: TGCGCCAGCCGTCCCGGGACAACCACCGGGGAGCTGTTTTTT.

V usage is TRBV6-1 and J usage is TRBJ2-5; no clear D gene. The CDR3 has 13 residues. CDR1 is MNHNS, CDR2 SASEGT, per germline. The ends were cut back, 0 bases at V and 7 bases at J, with 9 bases in the middle. CDR3 loop: CASSEASYGTQYF. In DNA, the CDR3 is TGTGCCAGCAGTGAAGCGAGTTACGGGACCCAGTACTTC.

This chain connects TRBV6-5 to TRBJ1-2; D might be TRBD1 (6 bases). The CDR3 has 12 amino acids. In germline, CDR1 is MNHEY, CDR2 SVGAGI. V lost 5 bases, J lost 9 bases, and 13 bases lay in between. In DNA, the CDR3 is TGTGCCAGCAGTAGACAGGTGGCAAGCTACACCTTC. Translated, it gives CASSRQVASYTF.

The chain employs TRBV5-1 and TRBJ2-3, with 8 bases that match TRBD1. CDR3 length: 14 amino acids. The germline V gene encodes CDR1 SGHRS and CDR2 YFSETQ. The V segment lost 3 bases and the J segment 6 bases; nucleotides outside the gene matches: 6. The DNA of the CDR3 is TGCGCCAGCAGCTCCCGGGACAGGAGGGATACGCAGTATTTT. Amino acids: CASSSRDRRDTQYF.

The chain links TRBV2 to TRBJ1-3; D unresolved. The germline V gene has CDR1 SNHLY and CDR2 FYNNEI. Trimming pared 2 bases from V and 4 bases from J, leaving 18 bases between. The CDR3 is 17 amino acids. The CDR3 DNA reads TGTGCCAGCAGTGAAAATCCGTCGGCGAGTGCAGGAAACACCATATATTTT. Residues: CASSENPSASAGNTIYF.

This clone has just one count. The rearrangement uses TRBV4-1 and TRBJ1-5; unclear D gene. CDR1 and CDR2 (germline): MGHRA, YSYEKL. The CDR3 sequence is 13 residues long. Trimming removed 0 bases from V and 5 bases from J, with 5 bases in between. The CDR3 region is CASSQERYQPQHF. CDR3 DNA: TGCGCCAGCAGCCAAGAACGCTATCAGCCCCAGCATTTT.

Written as DNA, the CDR3 is TGTGCCAGTAGGGCCCGGGCAAACGATCGGAACACTGAAGCTTTCTTT. This translates into CASRARANDRNTEAFF. V and J are TRBV19 and TRBJ1-1; the D is unclear. The germline V gene has CDR1 LNHDA and CDR2 SQIVND (reference sequence). CDR3 length equals 16 residues. Trimming pared 6 bases from V and 1 base from J, leaving 18 bases between.

This rearrangement joins TRBV7-9 to TRBJ2-7, with D maybe TRBD1 (6 bases). The germline V gene encodes CDR1 SEHNR and CDR2 FQNEAQ (reference sequence). V was trimmed by 4 bases and J by 6 bases, leaving 13 bases between them. The CDR3 runs to 13 residues. The CDR3 DNA sequence: TGTGCCAGCAGCTCCGGGACACCAGGCGAGCAGTACTTC. This encodes CASSSGTPGEQYF.

The J gene is TRBJ2-7, the V gene TRBV9; 11 positions agree with TRBD2. The CDR3 runs 14 residues. Germline assignment: CDR1 SGDLS and CDR2 YYNGEE. The junction had 2 bases not matched to a gene; V was cut back by 0 bases and J by 6 bases. CDR3 coding DNA: TGTGCCAGCAGCGTAGAAGGACTAGCGGGCGAGCAGTACTTC. Translated: CASSVEGLAGEQYF.

In DNA, the CDR3 is TGTGCCAGCAGCTTCCAATTGGGCTTTGACGAGCAGTACTTC. Its translation is CASSFQLGFDEQYF. The genes are TRBV5-6 and TRBJ2-7; D is unresolved. V was pared by 2 bases and J by 5 bases, with 14 bases between. There are 14 residues in the CDR3. Germline loops: CDR1 SGHDT, CDR2 YYEEEE.

The chain links TRBV7-9 to TRBJ2-3; the D gene is possibly TRBD1 (5 bases). The CDR3 runs to 15 residues. Looked up from germline, CDR1 is SEHNR and CDR2 is FQNEAQ (reference sequence). Trimming removed 5 bases from V and 4 bases from J, with 16 bases in between. This CDR3 reads CASSLGPQGPDTQYF. In DNA form, the CDR3 reads TGTGCCAGCAGCCTGGGGCCCCAAGGCCCAGATACGCAGTATTTT.

This chain links TRBV7-2 with TRBJ1-1; 11 positions agree with TRBD1. The trim removed 4 bases at V and 3 bases at J, leaving 4 bases unmatched. Looked up from germline, CDR1 is SGHTA and CDR2 is FQGNSA. The CDR3 sequence is 15 residues long. DNA for the CDR3: TGTGCCAGCAGCTGGACAGGGGGCGTGTACACTGAAGCTTTCTTT. It yields the protein CASSWTGGVYTEAFF.

The chain uses TRBV5-1 and TRBJ2-1, with unresolved D. This CDR3 region has 15 residues. Germline V gene sequence: CDR1 SGHRS, CDR2 YFSETQ. Deletions cut 0 bases from V and 2 bases from J, with 9 bases between. In nucleotides, the CDR3 is TGCGCCAGCAGCTTGGAAGGGATTACCTACAATGAGCAGTTCTTC. Translation: CASSLEGITYNEQFF.

This chain connects TRBV7-2 to TRBJ1-6; D is possibly TRBD1 (5 bases). Between the trimmed V and J ends, which lost 6 bases and 9 bases, there was a span of 9 bases. The CDR3 runs 12 residues. Germline lookup yields CDR1 SGHTA and CDR2 FQGNSA. CDR3 sequence reads: CASRTVSSPLHF. CDR3 nucleotides: TGTGCCAGCAGGACAGTCTCTTCACCCCTCCACTTT.

V gene TRBV18 combines with J gene TRBJ1-2; D possibly corresponds to TRBD1 (6 bases). This CDR3 contains 13 residues. Germline V gene sequence: CDR1 KGHSH, CDR2 LQKENI. V was trimmed by 2 bases and J by 8 bases, leaving 12 bases between them. Here the CDR3 reads CASSPETGQGYTF. The CDR3 DNA reads TGTGCCAGCTCACCAGAGACAGGTCAAGGCTACACCTTC.

This clone was picked up a small number of times. The chain has TRBV15 and TRBJ2-7; 8 positions agree with TRBD1. Germline V gene data show CDR1 as LNHNV and CDR2 as YYDKDF (reference sequence). The trim removed 1 base at V and 2 bases at J, leaving 10 bases unmatched. The CDR3 extends over 17 amino acids. The DNA of the CDR3 is TGTGCCACCAGCAGAGTCCCAGGACAGGGAAATGCCTACGAGCAGTACTTC. This translates into CATSRVPGQGNAYEQYF.

This chain uses TRBV30 with TRBJ1-2, with 8 nucleotides matching TRBD1. J was trimmed by 7 bases and V by 1 base; bases with no gene match: 14. This CDR3 has 16 amino acids. Germline V CDR1 and CDR2: GTSNPN, SVGIG (reference sequence). CDR3 sequence reads: CAWSGSSRGRLSGYTF. The CDR3 nucleotides read TGTGCCTGGAGTGGATCCTCCAGGGGGCGTTTAAGTGGCTACACCTTC.

In its sample, this clone was seen a few times. The V and J genes are TRBV5-5 and TRBJ1-4; no clear D gene. Germline V gives CDR1 SGHKS, CDR2 YYEKEE (reference sequence). The CDR3 is 15 residues long. V was trimmed by 4 bases and J by 8 bases, leaving 18 bases between them. CDR3 DNA: TGTGCCAGCAGCGTGTTGACACCCCCGGGGGAAAAACTGTTTTTT. Protein product: CASSVLTPPGEKLFF.